This entry lists 14 T cell receptor beta chains sequenced from one sample in a study of response to subunit inactivated influenza vaccine. Each CDR3 protein gets one entry after TCRdb re-called the RT-PCR reads with MiXCR. The profile shows about 540,000 distinct CDR3 sequences, roughly a quarter of them singletons. A further study also used this sample, focusing on T cells expressing NK-cell markers. From that second work: What made the TCR beta cDNA was 5'RACE template switching with UMIs.

The source was CD4+ T cells sorted from PBMCs, collected roughly 12 days after vaccination. The receptors stem from a man aged 50 to 59 who received an inactivated influenza vaccine.

This clonotype was seen more than once but under ten times. The chain links TRBV6-1 to TRBJ2-1, with 11 bases identical to TRBD2. V shed 6 bases and J 8 bases; nucleotides not matched to a gene: 9. Germline V gene lookup returns CDR1 MNHNS and CDR2 SASEGT. This CDR3 spans 15 amino acids. The CDR3 loop is CASSPGTSGRDEQFF. CDR3 DNA: TGTGCCAGCAGCCCCGGGACTAGCGGACGGGATGAGCAGTTCTTC.

This clonotype showed up many times. The genes are TRBV24-1 and TRBJ2-5, with a tentative D call TRBD2 (6 bases). In germline, CDR1 is KGHDR, CDR2 SFDVKD. The length of the CDR3 is 14 residues. Between the trimmed V and J ends, which lost 5 bases and 5 bases, there was a span of 14 bases. The CDR3 reads CATSGEGRWETQYF. CDR3 DNA sequence: TGTGCCACCAGTGGAGAGGGGAGGTGGGAGACCCAGTACTTC.

This clonotype has only a few counts. This rearrangement joins TRBV7-9 to TRBJ2-7; TRBD1 might be the D (5 bases). Germline CDR1 SEHNR, CDR2 FQNEAQ (reference sequence). Deletions cut 1 base from V and 1 base from J, with 11 bases between. The CDR3 extends over 15 amino acids. Here the CDR3 reads CASSLEQAASYEQYF. The CDR3 bases are TGTGCCAGCAGCTTAGAACAGGCTGCTTCCTACGAGCAGTACTTC.

This clonotype was counted a few times. The genes are TRBV29-1 and TRBJ1-4, with TRBD1 matching over 8 bases. Germline V lookup: CDR1 SQVTM, CDR2 ANQGSEA. CDR3 length: 14 amino acids. V shed 7 bases and J 4 bases; nucleotides not matched to a gene: 8. The CDR3 nucleotides are TGCAGCGCCGCGGACAGGGCGGGTAATGAAAAACTGTTTTTT. This translates into CSAADRAGNEKLFF.

The rearrangement joins TRBV6-1 to TRBJ2-6; D possibly uses TRBD1 or TRBD2 (5 bases each). V was cut by 6 bases and J by 0 bases, with 12 bases left in between. The CDR3 covers 16 residues. Germline loops: CDR1 MNHNS, CDR2 SASEGT. The CDR3 here is CASSWGRLSGANVLTF. The DNA of the CDR3 is TGTGCCAGCAGCTGGGGACGCCTCTCTGGGGCCAACGTCCTGACTTTC.

V gene TRBV12-3 or TRBV12-4 combines with J gene TRBJ2-7; TRBD1 might be the D (6 bases). Trimming removed 8 bases at V and 6 bases at J, with 17 bases between. The CDR3 totals 13 residues. The CDR3, as DNA: TGTGCCAGCCGAAGGGGGAGACGGGTCGAGCAGTACTTC. It codes for CASRRGRRVEQYF.

The V and J genes are TRBV24-1 and TRBJ2-1; tentatively, D is TRBD2 (6 bases). From germline, CDR1 is KGHDR and CDR2 SFDVKD. This CDR3 region has 15 residues. V lost 9 bases, J lost 4 bases, and 18 bases lay in between. The CDR3 reads CATRGSAALYNEQFF. In DNA, the CDR3 is TGTGCCACCCGGGGGAGCGCGGCGTTATACAATGAGCAGTTCTTC.

J is TRBJ2-7 and V is TRBV10-3; TRBD1 aligns across 9 bases. V was clipped by 8 bases and J by 3 bases; unmatched bases: 8. The CDR3 covers 14 residues. Per germline, CDR1 ENHRY and CDR2 SYGVKD. DNA for the CDR3: TGTGCCATCGGGGAACAGGGGGCAGGCTACGAGCAGTACTTC. It is translated as CAIGEQGAGYEQYF.

The V gene is TRBV3-1, the J gene TRBJ2-3, with D possibly TRBD2 on 7 matching bases. CDR3 size: 18 residues. Between the trimmed V and J ends, which lost 3 bases and 0 bases, there was a span of 19 bases. Germline loops: CDR1 LGHDT, CDR2 YNNKEL (reference sequence). CDR3 sequence reads: CASSHHLGGALSTDTQYF. CDR3 sequence (DNA): TGTGCCAGCAGCCACCACCTGGGGGGGGCCCTGAGCACAGATACGCAGTATTTT.

The rearrangement links TRBV29-1 to TRBJ1-4; D uncertain. The CDR3 covers 12 residues. The V end was cut by 7 bases, the J end by 0 bases, with 6 bases between. Germline CDR1 and CDR2: SQVTM and ANQGSEA. CDR3 sequence: CSAISTNEKLFF. The DNA for the CDR3 is TGCAGCGCTATTTCAACTAATGAAAAACTGTTTTTT.

V and J are TRBV28 and TRBJ2-1, with 9 bases matching TRBD2. Per germline, CDR1 MDHEN and CDR2 SYDVKM. V lost 4 bases to trimming and J lost 3 bases; unmatched junction nucleotides: 7. The CDR3 is made up of 16 amino acids. CDR3 residues: CASSSPGRGGYNEQFF. The CDR3 DNA is TGTGCCAGCAGTTCCCCCGGGCGGGGGGGCTACAATGAGCAGTTCTTC.

This clonotype was seen only a few times. The chain combines TRBV11-2 with TRBJ2-1, with TRBD2 identical over 9 bases. Germline V CDR1 and CDR2: SGHAT, FQNNGV. V dropped 3 bases and J dropped 5; count of bases not matched to a gene: 14. The CDR3 loop spans 18 amino acids. CDR3 sequence: CASSFTRGSSGNDNEQFF. The CDR3, as DNA: TGTGCCAGCAGCTTCACGAGGGGGTCTAGCGGGAATGACAATGAGCAGTTCTTC.

Sample share makes this clonotype medium-sized. DNA for the CDR3: TGTGCCAGCAGCCTCGATCGGACTAGCGGAGGGGATACGCAGTATTTT. Amino acid sequence: CASSLDRTSGGDTQYF. The V gene is TRBV4-2, the J gene TRBJ2-3, with TRBD2 identical over 10 bases. The germline CDR1 and CDR2 sequences are LGHNA and YNFKEQ. The CDR3 sequence is 16 residues long. V was pared by 4 bases and J by 6 bases, with 10 bases of the junction left unmatched.

The V and J genes are TRBV4-1 and TRBJ1-6; TRBD1 is a possible D gene (5 bases). V was cut by 1 base and J by 11 bases, with 9 bases left in between. CDR1 is MGHRA, CDR2 YSYEKL, per germline. The CDR3 loop spans 13 amino acids. CDR3 residues: CASSQGRGTPLHF. CDR3 DNA sequence: TGCGCCAGCAGCCAAGGTCGGGGGACACCCCTCCACTTT.